The next 14 T cell receptor beta chains were all read from a single sample in a study of cytomegalovirus exposure and HLA in healthy donors. Use of 60 Vbeta and 13 Jbeta primers characterized the PCR. Only in-frame clones appear in the TCRdb table, and some are missing; sequencing was by immunoSEQ multiplex PCR. This table holds fewer than 150,000 clones, 76% found once. The material sequenced was PBMCs. Receptors were obtained from a man younger than 35 in good health and CMV-seronegative.

This chain uses TRBV27 with TRBJ1-2, with TRBD1 as a possible D gene (5 bases). CDR3 size: 16 residues. The V gene lost 0 bases and the J gene lost 6 bases, with 17 bases spanning the gap. Germline lookup yields CDR1 MNHEY and CDR2 SMNVEV (reference sequence). DNA for the CDR3: TGTGCCAGCAGTTTATCAACAAGGGGAACTACCGATGGCTACACCTTC. Residues: CASSLSTRGTTDGYTF.

The chain uses TRBV19 and TRBJ1-4; TRBD1 matches at 7 bases. The germline V gene has CDR1 LNHDA and CDR2 SQIVND (reference sequence). V lost 6 bases to trimming and J lost 8 bases; unmatched junction nucleotides: 3. The CDR3 contains 12 residues. DNA for the CDR3: TGTGCCAGTAGACAGGGGATGGAAAAACTGTTTTTT. Translation gives CASRQGMEKLFF.

This chain's CDR3 is CASSTGIDSNQPQHF. Written as DNA, the CDR3 is TGTGCCAGCAGTACAGGGATTGATAGCAATCAGCCCCAGCATTTT. The chain recombines TRBV6-1 with TRBJ1-5, with D perhaps matching TRBD1 (6 bases). Germline V lookup: CDR1 MNHNS, CDR2 SASEGT. CDR3 length equals 15 residues. V lost 5 bases to trimming and J lost 0 bases, with 11 bases between them.

The rearrangement links TRBV19 to TRBJ1-5; the D is unclear. V was clipped by 6 bases and J by 0 bases, with 21 bases between them. The germline V gene has CDR1 LNHDA and CDR2 SQIVND (reference sequence). CDR3 length: 18 residues. The CDR3: CASSKSHLSAYSNQPQHF. In nucleotides, the CDR3 is TGTGCCAGTAGCAAATCTCACCTATCCGCATATAGCAATCAGCCCCAGCATTTT.

The J gene is TRBJ2-7, the V gene TRBV11-2; weak D call: TRBD1 (5 bases). This CDR3 is 15 amino acids long. Germline V lookup: CDR1 SGHAT, CDR2 FQNNGV. V was trimmed by 1 base and J by 4 bases, leaving 14 bases between them. This chain's CDR3 is CASSLAGALGYEQYF. The CDR3 nucleotides are TGTGCCAGCAGCTTAGCTGGGGCCCTAGGGTACGAGCAGTACTTC.

The rearrangement uses TRBV5-1 and TRBJ2-5; no definite D call. CDR1 and CDR2 from the germline V gene are SGHRS and YFSETQ. The CDR3 sequence is 17 residues long. V was cut by 2 bases and J by 1 base, with 18 bases left in between. The DNA of the CDR3 is TGCGCCAGCAGCTTAAGGAACCCTAGTGAGTCCCAAGAGACCCAGTACTTC. Amino acid sequence: CASSLRNPSESQETQYF.

The V call is TRBV7-8, the J call TRBJ2-5; 8 positions match TRBD2. V lost 5 bases and J lost 4; bases outside the gene matches: 6. The CDR3 length is 14 residues. CDR1 is SGHVS and CDR2 is FQNEAQ in the germline V gene. The CDR3 DNA follows: TGTGCCAGCAGCCCCGGGACTAGTAGAGAGACCCAGTACTTC. Its protein product is CASSPGTSRETQYF.

The rearrangement uses TRBV9 and TRBJ1-1; D is perhaps TRBD1 (6 bases). This CDR3 has 14 amino acids. The V gene lost 2 bases and the J gene lost 4 bases, with 12 bases spanning the gap. Germline assignment: CDR1 SGDLS and CDR2 YYNGEE. This CDR3 reads CASSVYRVGTEAFF. The CDR3 DNA sequence: TGTGCCAGCAGCGTGTACAGGGTGGGCACTGAAGCTTTCTTT.

The count of this clone is one. The chain couples TRBV10-3 to TRBJ2-7; 7 bases align to TRBD1. Looked up from germline, CDR1 is ENHRY and CDR2 is SYGVKD. V lost 4 bases and J lost 5; bases outside the gene matches: 8. The CDR3 covers 14 residues. CDR3 in DNA: TGTGCCATCAGTGCGGTGACAGGGAAGAACGAGCAGTACTTC. Translation: CAISAVTGKNEQYF.

The chain joins TRBV6-1 to TRBJ1-1; TRBD1 might be the D (5 bases). The V gene's germline CDR1 is MNHNS and CDR2 SASEGT. This CDR3 has 14 amino acids. V was clipped by 2 bases and J by 3 bases, with 10 bases between them. CDR3 loop: CASSEFREDTEAFF. CDR3 sequence (DNA): TGTGCCAGCAGTGAATTCAGGGAAGACACTGAAGCTTTCTTT.

J is TRBJ2-7 and V is TRBV10-2; TRBD1 agrees at 10 bases. In germline, CDR1 is WSHSY, CDR2 SAAADI. J gave up 5 bases and V 7 bases, and 8 bases lay outside the gene matches. CDR3 length: 14 residues. The CDR3 spells CASTRTGGNNEQYF. For the CDR3, the DNA is TGCGCCAGCACCCGGACAGGGGGTAACAACGAGCAGTACTTC.

This sequence joins TRBV6-1 and TRBJ1-1; 8 positions agree with TRBD1. The trim removed 2 bases at V and 5 bases at J, leaving 4 bases unmatched. Germline CDR1 is MNHNS and CDR2 is SASEGT. The length of the CDR3 is 14 residues. The CDR3 sequence: CASSEMDRATEAFF. CDR3 bases: TGTGCCAGCAGTGAAATGGACAGGGCGACTGAAGCTTTCTTT.

The chain carries TRBV18 and TRBJ2-7, with 9 bases that match TRBD1. Germline V gene data show CDR1 as KGHSH and CDR2 as LQKENI. The CDR3 spans 16 residues. The V and J ends lost 2 bases and 4 bases, in that order; junction bases with no gene match: 9. The CDR3 DNA sequence: TGTGCCAGCTCACCAGAAGTCGGGACAGGGAGTTACGAGCAGTACTTC. Its translation is CASSPEVGTGSYEQYF.

The gene calls are TRBV5-4 and TRBJ1-2, with D hard to call. V lost 0 bases and J lost 6, with 15 bases in between. Germline V gene lookup returns CDR1 SGHNT and CDR2 YYREEE (reference sequence). This CDR3 is 15 amino acids long. The CDR3 reads CASSLGTSTLDGYTF. In DNA form, the CDR3 reads TGTGCCAGCAGCTTGGGGACTTCGACTTTGGATGGCTACACCTTC.